The 23 T cell receptor beta chains given below trace back to one sample, sequenced in a study of CD4+ T cells in melanoma (dated by TCRdb to 2022 to 2024). The library was built by means of the immunoSEQ multiplex PCR assay. TCRdb holds this immuneACCESS table with in-frame rearrangements only. Some clones are missing; in checked studies, unresolved V genes explain under half, and the rest has no known cause. This sample has about 110,000 clones in its table, and approximately 92% of those were observed once. The ten largest clones add up to around 3% of the sample. Sequencing was performed on peripheral blood. The source is a human donor with melanoma.

The V call is TRBV28, the J call TRBJ2-5, with TRBD2 matching 8 bases. Germline V lookup: CDR1 MDHEN, CDR2 SYDVKM. Trimming removed 7 bases from V and 7 bases from J; junction bases left unmatched: 11. The CDR3 spans 14 residues. The CDR3 sequence is CASTMRGAQGTQYF. In nucleotides, the CDR3 is TGTGCCAGCACCATGCGGGGGGCGCAGGGGACCCAGTACTTC.

This clone was detected a few times. The chain is built from TRBV4-3 and TRBJ2-1; D unclear. V gave up 0 bases and J gave up 6 bases, with 9 bases separating them. The CDR3 loop spans 14 amino acids. CDR1 is LGHNA, CDR2 YSLEER, per germline. As DNA, the CDR3 is TGCGCCAGCAGCCAAGATCAAACTTTCAATGAGCAGTTCTTC. Encoded protein: CASSQDQTFNEQFF.

This chain uses TRBV9 with TRBJ1-6; D is possibly TRBD1 (5 bases). The CDR3 sequence is 15 residues long. CDR1 and CDR2 from the germline V gene are SGDLS and YYNGEE. V was clipped by 2 bases and J by 8 bases, with 14 bases between them. The DNA for the CDR3 is TGTGCCAGCAGCGTTCGATCAGGGAGGGATTCACCCCTCCACTTT. It specifies CASSVRSGRDSPLHF. The whole variable domain, filled in from reference TRBV9 and TRBJ1-6, reads DSGVTQTPKHLITATGQRVTLRCSPRSGDLSVYWYQQSLDQGLQFLIQYYNGEERAKGNILERFSAQQFPDLHSELNLSSLELGDSALYFCASSVRSGRDSPLHFGNGTRLTVT.

V usage is TRBV6-1 and J usage is TRBJ2-7; D possibly corresponds to TRBD2 (5 bases). Trimming took 4 bases from V and 7 from J, leaving 14 bases between them. Germline loops: CDR1 MNHNS, CDR2 SASEGT. The CDR3 consists of 13 residues. The CDR3 DNA follows: TGTGCCAGCAGTGCCAGTGGAGGATCGGAGCAGTACTTC. Protein product: CASSASGGSEQYF.

This clone was seen only a few times. V gene TRBV7-2 combines with J gene TRBJ1-2, with D unresolved. CDR3 length equals 14 residues. V was cut by 3 bases and J by 7 bases, with 15 bases left in between. Germline lookup yields CDR1 SGHTA and CDR2 FQGNSA. The CDR3 is CASSFREGSSGYTF. The DNA of the CDR3 is TGTGCCAGCAGCTTTAGGGAGGGATCGAGTGGCTACACCTTC. Using reference TRBV7-2 and TRBJ1-2 for the parts outside the CDR3, the full variable domain is GAGVSQSPSNKVTEKGKDVELRCDPISGHTALYWYRQSLGQGLEFLIYFQGNSAPDKSGLPSDRFSAERTGGSVSTLTIQRTQQEDSAVYLCASSFREGSSGYTFGSGTRLTVV.

The chain is built from TRBV10-3 and TRBJ2-2; TRBD2 agrees at 7 bases. Germline V gene sequence: CDR1 ENHRY, CDR2 SYGVKD. With V trimmed by 4 bases and J by 4 bases, 12 bases remained unmatched. The CDR3 extends over 17 amino acids. CDR3 in DNA: TGTGCCATCAGTGCGGCTACGACTAGCTCGGGCACCGGGGAGCTGTTTTTT. Protein product: CAISAATTSSGTGELFF.

J is TRBJ1-4 and V is TRBV18; D is undetermined. The V and J ends lost 5 bases and 1 base respectively, with 8 bases between them. The germline V gene encodes CDR1 KGHSH and CDR2 LQKENI. This CDR3 contains 14 residues. This CDR3 reads CASSEGGTNEKLFF. The DNA for the CDR3 is TGTGCCAGCTCAGAAGGCGGAACTAATGAAAAACTGTTTTTT.

This clone was found once. The chain has TRBV7-9 and TRBJ2-1; D remains unclear. CDR3 length: 11 amino acids. The ends were cut back, 1 base at V and 6 bases at J, with 1 base in the middle. The germline gives CDR1 SEHNR, CDR2 FQNEAQ (reference sequence). The CDR3 region has the DNA TGTGCCAGCAGCTTAGGCAATGAGCAGTTCTTC. Its translation is CASSLGNEQFF.

This clone was detected a few times. This CDR3 is CASRDRESGNTIYF. The CDR3 coding sequence is TGTGCCTCCCGGGACAGGGAATCTGGAAACACCATATATTTT. The chain is built from TRBV30 and TRBJ1-3; 9 bases are a match to TRBD1. Trimming at V came to 7 bases and at J to 1 base, leaving 5 bases not matched to a gene. The length of the CDR3 is 14 residues. The germline V gene has CDR1 GTSNPN and CDR2 SVGIG (reference sequence).

The chain joins TRBV2 to TRBJ2-4, with 8 nucleotides matching TRBD1. V shed 5 bases and J 6 bases; nucleotides not matched to a gene: 9. Germline-derived CDR1 and CDR2 are SNHLY and FYNNEI. The CDR3 covers 15 residues. The CDR3, as DNA: TGTGCCAGCAGTTTGGACAGGGAAATTTTAAACATTCAGTACTTC. This gives the protein CASSLDREILNIQYF.

CDR3 loop: CASGKGTLQETQYF. As DNA, the CDR3 is TGTGCCAGCGGGAAGGGGACACTTCAAGAGACCCAGTACTTC. This chain joins TRBV2 and TRBJ2-5; weak D call: TRBD1 (6 bases). The CDR3 length is 14 residues. V dropped 8 bases and J dropped 2 bases, with 15 bases sitting between them. CDR1 is SNHLY and CDR2 is FYNNEI in the germline V gene.

The chain recombines TRBV4-2 with TRBJ2-1, with TRBD2 matching 8 bases. Germline V lookup: CDR1 LGHNA, CDR2 YNFKEQ. Unmatched junction bases numbered 2, after V lost 0 bases and J lost 1 base. The CDR3 has 16 residues. In DNA form, the CDR3 reads TGTGCCAGCAGCCAAGATCCGGGGGGGTCCTACAATGAGCAGTTCTTC. It yields the protein CASSQDPGGSYNEQFF.

This chain links TRBV5-1 with TRBJ2-3; no clear D gene. The germline CDR1 and CDR2 sequences are SGHRS and YFSETQ. This CDR3 has 14 amino acids. V was trimmed by 2 bases and J by 0 bases, leaving 7 bases between them. DNA of the CDR3: TGCGCCAGCAGCTTTTTCTCTAGCACAGATACGCAGTATTTT. Encoded protein: CASSFFSSTDTQYF.

The chain carries TRBV29-1 and TRBJ2-7, with D possibly being TRBD2 (5 bases). Trimming left V 4 bases short and J 5 bases short, with 9 bases between. The CDR3 is 11 residues long. Germline lookup yields CDR1 SQVTM and CDR2 ANQGSEA. CDR3 amino acids: CSVGKGDEQYF. In nucleotides, the CDR3 is TGCAGCGTTGGAAAGGGAGACGAGCAGTACTTC.

The chain links TRBV7-9 to TRBJ2-6; D possibly matches TRBD1 or TRBD2 (5 bases each). The CDR3 contains 15 residues. V was cut by 5 bases and J by 4 bases, with 12 bases left in between. The germline CDR1 and CDR2 sequences are SEHNR and FQNEAQ (reference sequence). The CDR3 loop reads CASSRSGAGANVLTF. The DNA for the CDR3 is TGTGCCAGCAGCCGCTCCGGGGCAGGGGCCAACGTCCTGACTTTC. The variable domain in full, completed from reference TRBV7-9 and TRBJ2-6, reads DTGVSQNPRHKITKRGQNVTFRCDPISEHNRLYWYRQTLGQGPEFLTYFQNEAQLEKSRLLSDRFSAERPKGSFSTLEIQRTEQGDSAMYLCASSRSGAGANVLTFGAGSRLTVL.

V gene TRBV7-9 combines with J gene TRBJ2-1, with 10 bases that match TRBD2. The germline V gene encodes CDR1 SEHNR and CDR2 FQNEAQ (reference sequence). This CDR3 is built from 15 residues. V was clipped by 8 bases and J by 6 bases; unmatched bases: 10. The CDR3 is CASGRAGGIRNEQFF. In DNA, the CDR3 is TGTGCCAGCGGCCGAGCGGGAGGGATCCGCAATGAGCAGTTCTTC. Complete variable domain (other parts from reference TRBV7-9 and TRBJ2-1): DTGVSQNPRHKITKRGQNVTFRCDPISEHNRLYWYRQTLGQGPEFLTYFQNEAQLEKSRLLSDRFSAERPKGSFSTLEIQRTEQGDSAMYLCASGRAGGIRNEQFFGPGTRLTVL.

This clone was counted between two and nine times. This chain connects TRBV4-2 to TRBJ2-3, with 10 bases lining up with TRBD2. Germline CDR1 and CDR2: LGHNA and YNFKEQ. The CDR3 is made up of 18 amino acids. Trimming took 1 base from V and 8 from J; bases not matched to a gene: 15. The CDR3 DNA sequence: TGTGCCAGCAGCCAAGCCCCTCCTAGCGGGGGAAAAGGGGGTACGCAGTATTTT. Its protein product is CASSQAPPSGGKGGTQYF.

The chain links TRBV5-1 to TRBJ2-1; TRBD2 aligns across 9 bases. The CDR3 consists of 15 residues. Germline V gives CDR1 SGHRS, CDR2 YFSETQ. V shed 0 bases, J shed 9 bases, and the junction held 7 bases outside the gene matches. The DNA of the CDR3 is TGCGCCAGCAGCTTGGAACTAGCGGGTCAACCTGAGCAGTTCTTC. Translating it yields CASSLELAGQPEQFF.

CDR3 DNA: TGTGCCAGCAGCCAAAAGATCCCCTCCTACGAGCAGTACTTC. The encoded protein is CASSQKIPSYEQYF. This sequence joins TRBV4-2 and TRBJ2-7; D call uncertain. Between the trimmed V and J ends, which lost 2 bases and 0 bases, there was a span of 8 bases. There are 14 residues in the CDR3. Germline CDR1 LGHNA, CDR2 YNFKEQ.

The rearrangement uses TRBV2 and TRBJ1-2; 9 positions agree with TRBD1. This CDR3 contains 15 residues. CDR1 and CDR2 from the germline V gene are SNHLY and FYNNEI. The ends lost 6 bases at V and 0 bases at J; junction bases unmatched: 5. The CDR3 region is CASRNRQGANYGYTF. The CDR3 region has the DNA TGTGCCAGCAGAAATAGACAGGGGGCTAACTATGGCTACACCTTC. The whole variable domain, remainder taken from reference TRBV2 and TRBJ1-2, is EPEVTQTPSHQVTQMGQEVILRCVPISNHLYFYWYRQILGQKVEFLVSFYNNEISEKSEIFDDQFSVERPDGSNFTLKIRSTKLEDSAMYFCASRNRQGANYGYTFGSGTRLTVV.

The chain links TRBV30 to TRBJ2-7; tentatively, D is TRBD2 (6 bases). V gave up 2 bases and J gave up 6 bases, with 14 bases separating them. The CDR3 has 13 residues. Germline-derived CDR1 and CDR2 are GTSNPN and SVGIG (reference sequence). The CDR3 DNA follows: TGTGCCTGGAGTCCAACGGGGGTGGGCGAGCAGTACTTC. It yields the protein CAWSPTGVGEQYF.

This chain links TRBV7-2 with TRBJ2-7, with unresolved D. Germline V lookup: CDR1 SGHTA, CDR2 FQGNSA. The ends were cut back, 2 bases at V and 5 bases at J, with 4 bases in the middle. The CDR3 totals 11 residues. The CDR3, as DNA: TGTGCCAGCAGCTTAACCCACGAGCAGTACTTC. It codes for CASSLTHEQYF.

This clone was counted between two and nine times. This chain uses TRBV28 with TRBJ2-7, with D uncertain. Germline V gene sequence: CDR1 MDHEN, CDR2 SYDVKM. Trimming removed 11 bases at V and 0 bases at J, with 11 bases between. CDR3 length equals 12 residues. In DNA, the CDR3 is TGTGCCTGTACCAAGGACTCCTACGAGCAGTACTTC. Translation: CACTKDSYEQYF.